These 4 T cell receptor beta chains originate from one sample sequenced in a study of blood T cell repertoires in COVID-19 (TCRdb year 2020). Libraries came from the immunoSEQ multiplex PCR assay. This is the immuneACCESS table as TCRdb keeps it, with only in-frame sequences that have V and J called. A part of the clones is gone; compared with another copy, unresolved V genes explain less than half, and the rest is unexplained. The sample contains 300,000 to 350,000 clones, around nine tenths of them found a single time. About 7.3% of the sample comes from the top ten. Material: peripheral blood. The receptor source for this set is a woman in her seventies with COVID-19, enrolled during active disease.

About this clone: Other DNA variants within this sample encode the same CDR3. The chain carries TRBV19 and TRBJ2-7; D is unresolved. This CDR3 has 12 amino acids. Trimming cost V 3 bases and J 3 bases, with 6 bases left between them. CDR1 and CDR2 (germline): LNHDA, SQIVND (reference sequence). The CDR3 loop reads CASSIPGYEQYF. For the CDR3, the DNA is TGTGCCAGTAGTATTCCGGGCTACGAGCAGTACTTC.

The gene calls are TRBV7-2 and TRBJ1-2; D is ambiguous. This CDR3 spans 13 amino acids. Germline-derived CDR1 and CDR2 are SGHTA and FQGNSA. V was pared by 3 bases and J by 8 bases, with 13 bases between. This CDR3 is CASSFGAQEGYTF. CDR3 DNA: TGTGCCAGCAGCTTTGGCGCTCAGGAAGGCTACACCTTC. Full variable domain (outside the CDR3, taken from reference TRBV7-2 and TRBJ1-2): GAGVSQSPSNKVTEKGKDVELRCDPISGHTALYWYRQSLGQGLEFLIYFQGNSAPDKSGLPSDRFSAERTGGSVSTLTIQRTQQEDSAVYLCASSFGAQEGYTFGSGTRLTVV.

The J gene is TRBJ2-1, the V gene TRBV9; possible D gene TRBD2, 6 bases. Germline CDR1 and CDR2: SGDLS and YYNGEE. V dropped 4 bases and J dropped 4 bases, with 15 bases sitting between them. The CDR3 totals 15 residues. CDR3 protein: CASSKEGSSYNEQFF. Here the CDR3 DNA reads TGTGCCAGCAGCAAGGAGGGATCGTCATACAATGAGCAGTTCTTC.

This chain connects TRBV7-3 to TRBJ2-1; 8 bases fit TRBD2. The CDR3 has 15 amino acids. Germline V gene sequence: CDR1 SGHTA, CDR2 FQGTGA. V lost 4 bases, J lost 6 bases, and 8 bases stayed unmatched. The CDR3 loop reads CASSSSRGGGNEQFF. Written as DNA, the CDR3 is TGTGCCAGCAGCTCATCTCGGGGGGGCGGCAATGAGCAGTTCTTC.